Listed below are T cell receptor beta chains from one sample, sequenced in a study of cytomegalovirus exposure and HLA in healthy donors. Some clones are missing from TCRdb's copy, which holds only in-frame ones; the method was immunoSEQ multiplex PCR. The sample includes some 120,000 clones, roughly 70% of them seen just once. The sample was PBMCs. These receptors were collected from a man between 25 and 39 years old in good health and CMV-seropositive. The CDR3 runs from the conserved cysteine through the conserved F or W. The D gene is left open where the match is weak. Only part of the rows carry a size: once, few, many, or a class if the clone is expanded.

V gene	J gene	clone size	D gene	CDR3 length	CDR3 DNA	CDR3 protein
TRBV19	TRBJ1-5	-	-	14	TGTGCCAGTAGTAAAAAGAGGGAAGAGCAGCCCCAGCATTTT	CASSKKREEQPQHF
TRBV19	TRBJ2-1	few	-	15	TGTGCCAGTAGTCTTACTAGTAACTCCTACAATGAGCAGTTCTTC	CASSLTSNSYNEQFF
TRBV6-1	TRBJ2-2	-	TRBD2	19	TGTGCCAGCAGTGAAAAACTAGCGGGACGGGTATTGGGCACCGGGGAGTTGTTTTTT	CASSEKLAGRVLGTGELFF
TRBV6-1	TRBJ2-5	-	-	15	TGTGCCAGCAGTGAAGGGCGGATCGTTGGGGAGACCCAGTACTTC	CASSEGRIVGETQYF
TRBV11-3	TRBJ2-1	once	TRBD2	12	TGTGCCAGCAGCCCTTTCGGGACTAGTAAGTTCTTC	CASSPFGTSKFF
TRBV5-1	TRBJ2-3	few	-	15	TGCGCCAGCAGCTTGGGAGCCTCAATCTGGGATACGCAGTATTTT	CASSLGASIWDTQYF
TRBV28	TRBJ1-1	few	-	13	TGTGCCAGCAGTTTGGGGGGGAACACTGAAGCTTTCTTT	CASSLGGNTEAFF
TRBV9	TRBJ2-3	-	-	17	TGTGCCAGCAGCGTAGGGTTGCGGGCCGGGGGCACAGATACGCAGTATTTT	CASSVGLRAGGTDTQYF
TRBV9	TRBJ1-4	few	TRBD1	16	TGTGCCAGCAGCGTCAAGGGGGACAGGGTCGGGGAAAAACTGTTTTTT	CASSVKGDRVGEKLFF
TRBV5-1	TRBJ2-1	few	-	15	-	CASSLVGQGARGEFF
TRBV30	TRBJ1-3	-	-	14	TGTGCCTGGAGCGACCAGGGGTCTGGAAACACCATATATTTT	CAWSDQGSGNTIYF
TRBV2	TRBJ1-3	few	TRBD1	16	TGTGCCAGCAGTGAAGGCGGGACAGGGGGTGGAAACACCATATATTTT	CASSEGGTGGGNTIYF
TRBV28	TRBJ1-1	-	-	12	TGTGCCAGCAGCACTATGGACACTGAAGCTTTCTTT	CASSTMDTEAFF
TRBV7-9	TRBJ1-1	few	-	14	TGTGCCAGCAGTAGCGGGGAGGTGTACACTGAAGCTTTCTTT	CASSSGEVYTEAFF
TRBV5-6	TRBJ2-4	-	TRBD1	15	TGTGCCAGCAGCTGGACAGGGGACGGCAAAAACATTCAGTACTTC	CASSWTGDGKNIQYF
TRBV5-1	TRBJ1-1	few	TRBD1	14	TGCGCCAGCAGCTTGGGGGGAGCAGGGGGTTTAACTTTCTTT	CASSLGGAGGLTFF
TRBV19	TRBJ1-5	-	-	15	TGTGCCAGTAGTAATGGGGCTAATAGCAATCAGCCCCAGCATTTT	CASSNGANSNQPQHF
TRBV4-1	TRBJ2-3	-	TRBD1	13	TGCGCCAGCAGCCAAGATCAGGGGGCTACGCAGTATTTT	CASSQDQGATQYF
TRBV5-6	TRBJ1-2	few	-	14	TGTGCCAGCAGCTTGGGCAGGGGACCCTATGGCTACACCTTC	CASSLGRGPYGYTF
TRBV7-8	TRBJ1-2	-	-	14	TGTGCCAGCAGCTTACTTTCGGTTAACTATGGCTACACCTTC	CASSLLSVNYGYTF
TRBV5-1	TRBJ1-1	-	TRBD1	14	TGCGCCAGCAGGAGACAGGGGGCGAACACTGAAGCTTTCTTT	CASRRQGANTEAFF
TRBV30	TRBJ2-5	-	TRBD2	16	TGTGCCTGGAGTGTAGGGGCAGCGGGGGTGTCAGGGACCCAGTACTTC	CAWSVGAAGVSGTQYF
TRBV28	TRBJ1-1	-	-	12	TGTGCCAGCAGACTCCCATTCACTGAAGCTTTCTTT	CASRLPFTEAFF
TRBV27	TRBJ1-1	-	TRBD1	14	TGTGCCAGCACCCCCTGGACAGGGTCCACTGAAGCTTTCTTT	CASTPWTGSTEAFF
TRBV6-5	TRBJ2-2	medium-sized	-	14	TGTGCCAGCAGGTCAGGATGGAACACCGGGGAGCTGTTTTTT	CASRSGWNTGELFF
TRBV5-5	TRBJ1-1	-	TRBD1	13	TGTGCCAGCAGCCCAGACAGGGCTGGTGAAGCTTTCTTT	CASSPDRAGEAFF
TRBV13	TRBJ2-7	-	TRBD1	15	TGTGCCAGCAGCGCGCCCGGGACAGGGGGCTACGAGCAGTACTTC	CASSAPGTGGYEQYF
TRBV11-3	TRBJ2-1	once	-	12	TGTGCCAGCAGCGAGGGTGACAATGAGCAGTTCTTC	CASSEGDNEQFF
TRBV5-1	TRBJ1-2	-	TRBD1	16	TGCGCCAGCAGCTTGGGACAGGGATCAAATAACTATGGCTACACCTTC	CASSLGQGSNNYGYTF
TRBV6-5	TRBJ2-3	-	-	14	TGTGCCAGCAGTTACGGCGGTAGCACAGATACGCAGTATTTT	CASSYGGSTDTQYF
TRBV9	TRBJ2-1	-	TRBD2	16	TGTGCCAGCAGCGTAGATCCTAGCGGAGACTACAATGAGCAGTTCTTC	CASSVDPSGDYNEQFF
TRBV6-1	TRBJ1-1	-	-	15	TGTGCCAGCGAAACGGGGAGAAGAATGAACACTGAAGCTTTCTTT	CASETGRRMNTEAFF
TRBV27	TRBJ2-1	few	-	14	TGTGCCAGTATTGGTCTCAGGGGGGCCAGGGAGCAGTTCTTC	CASIGLRGAREQFF
TRBV29-1	TRBJ2-7	once	TRBD1	14	TGCAGCGTTGAGCTCAGGACAGGGTTCTACGAGCAGTACTTC	CSVELRTGFYEQYF
TRBV5-4	TRBJ2-1	few	-	14	TGTGCCAGCAGCTTGGTAGCTCAAAACAATGAGCAGTTCTTC	CASSLVAQNNEQFF
TRBV10-3	TRBJ2-7	once	-	13	TGTGCCATCAGTGGTCAGGGGTCGTACGAGCAGTACTTC	CAISGQGSYEQYF
TRBV7-8	TRBJ2-5	-	TRBD1	16	TGTGCCAGCAGCCCCCGGGGCAGGGGGCGGCAAGAGACCCAGTACTTC	CASSPRGRGRQETQYF
TRBV20-1	TRBJ1-2	-	-	11	TGCAGTGCTATCCCTCGCTATGGCTACACCTTC	CSAIPRYGYTF
TRBV5-6	TRBJ2-3	-	TRBD2	17	TGTGCCAGCAGCTTACAAGGACTAGCGGGACGCACAGATACGCAGTATTTT	CASSLQGLAGRTDTQYF
TRBV5-1	TRBJ1-3	-	-	16	TGCGCCAGCAGCTTGGGGTTACCAGACTCTGGAAACACCATATATTTT	CASSLGLPDSGNTIYF
TRBV7-9	TRBJ2-2	once	-	16	TGTGCCAATAAACGAGGAGGGGCGCGAAACACCGGGGAGCTGTTTTTT	CANKRGGARNTGELFF
TRBV9	TRBJ2-3	few	TRBD2	16	TGTGCCAGCAGCGGTCTAGCGGGGGGGCAGGTAGATACGCAGTATTTT	CASSGLAGGQVDTQYF
TRBV6-5	TRBJ2-1	few	TRBD2	15	TGTGCCAGCAGACTAGCTCTAGCGGGAGGGAATGAGCAGTTCTTC	CASRLALAGGNEQFF
TRBV27	TRBJ2-1	-	TRBD2	16	TGTGCCAGCAGTGTAGTAGCGGGACCCTTTGTAAATGAGCAGTTCTTC	CASSVVAGPFVNEQFF
TRBV7-9	TRBJ2-2	-	TRBD1	12	TGTGCTGGAGGACAGGGGGACGGGGAGCTGTTTTTT	CAGGQGDGELFF
TRBV10-1	TRBJ2-1	-	TRBD2	12	TGCGCCAGCAGAGGTAGCGGGCGTGAGCAGTTCTTC	CASRGSGREQFF
TRBV18	TRBJ1-2	-	TRBD1	16	TGTGCCAGCTCACCCCTTCCCGGACAGGATTACTATGGCTACACCTTC	CASSPLPGQDYYGYTF
TRBV2	TRBJ1-2	once	-	15	TGTGCCAGCAGATCGAGCTTACAGATTAACTATGGCTACACCTTC	CASRSSLQINYGYTF
TRBV6-1	TRBJ1-2	-	-	14	TGTGCCAGCAGTCATCGGACGGACTTGTATGGCTACACCTTC	CASSHRTDLYGYTF
TRBV5-1	TRBJ2-3	-	TRBD2	15	TGCGCCAGCAGGGGGACTAGCCTGCCCACAGATACGCAGTATTTT	CASRGTSLPTDTQYF
TRBV4-3	TRBJ1-1	-	-	16	TGCGCCAGCAGCCTCCGCGCGACAGTCATGAACACTGAAGCTTTCTTT	CASSLRATVMNTEAFF
TRBV6-1	TRBJ1-4	few	-	13	TGTGCCAGCAGGAGGCTCGGCCATGAAAAACTGTTTTTT	CASRRLGHEKLFF
TRBV21-1	TRBJ2-1	few	-	18	TGTGCCAGCAGCAAGGGAAGGTCCGGACTAGCGGGGTACAATGAGCAGTTCTTC	CASSKGRSGLAGYNEQFF
TRBV7-2	TRBJ1-1	-	-	15	TGTGCCAGCAGCCGGGAACAGTGGATGAACACTGAAGCTTTCTTT	CASSREQWMNTEAFF
TRBV7-6	TRBJ2-3	-	TRBD2	15	TGTGCCAGCAGCTTATGGACTAGCGGGGCAGATACGCAGTATTTT	CASSLWTSGADTQYF